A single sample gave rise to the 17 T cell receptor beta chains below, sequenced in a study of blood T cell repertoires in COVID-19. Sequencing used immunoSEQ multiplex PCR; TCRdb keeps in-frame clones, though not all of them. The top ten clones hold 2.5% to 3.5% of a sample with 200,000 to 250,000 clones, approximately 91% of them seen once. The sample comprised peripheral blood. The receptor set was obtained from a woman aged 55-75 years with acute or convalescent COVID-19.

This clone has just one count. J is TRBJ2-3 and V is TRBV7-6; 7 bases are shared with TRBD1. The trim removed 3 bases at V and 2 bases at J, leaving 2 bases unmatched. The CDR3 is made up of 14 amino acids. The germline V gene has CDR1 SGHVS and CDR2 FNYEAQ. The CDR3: CASSLRGPTDTQYF. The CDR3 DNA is TGTGCCAGCAGCTTGAGGGGGCCCACAGATACGCAGTATTTT.

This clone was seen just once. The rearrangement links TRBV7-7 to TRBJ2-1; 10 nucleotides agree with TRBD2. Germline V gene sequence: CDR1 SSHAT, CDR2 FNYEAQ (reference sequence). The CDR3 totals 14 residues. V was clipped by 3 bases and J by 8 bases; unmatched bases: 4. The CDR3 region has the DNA TGTGCCAGCAGCTTCGGACTAGCGGCGGATGAGCAGTTCTTC. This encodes CASSFGLAADEQFF. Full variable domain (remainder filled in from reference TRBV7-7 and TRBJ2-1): GAGVSQSPRYKVTKRGQDVTLRCDPISSHATLYWYQQALGQGPEFLTYFNYEAQPDKSGLPSDRFSAERPEGSISTLTIQRTEQRDSAMYRCASSFGLAADEQFFGPGTRLTVL.

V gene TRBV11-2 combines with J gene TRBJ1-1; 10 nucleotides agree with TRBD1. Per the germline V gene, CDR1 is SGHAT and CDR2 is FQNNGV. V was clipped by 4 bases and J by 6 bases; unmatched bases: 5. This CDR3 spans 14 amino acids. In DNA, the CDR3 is TGTGCCAGCAGCTGGTCCGGGACAGGGGCTGAAGCTTTCTTT. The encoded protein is CASSWSGTGAEAFF.

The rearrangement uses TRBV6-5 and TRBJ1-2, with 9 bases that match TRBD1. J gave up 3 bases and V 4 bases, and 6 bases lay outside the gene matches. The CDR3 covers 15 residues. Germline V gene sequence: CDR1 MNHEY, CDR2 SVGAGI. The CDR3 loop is CASSSDRGGDYGYTF. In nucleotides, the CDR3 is TGTGCCAGCAGTTCCGACAGGGGGGGGGACTATGGCTACACCTTC.

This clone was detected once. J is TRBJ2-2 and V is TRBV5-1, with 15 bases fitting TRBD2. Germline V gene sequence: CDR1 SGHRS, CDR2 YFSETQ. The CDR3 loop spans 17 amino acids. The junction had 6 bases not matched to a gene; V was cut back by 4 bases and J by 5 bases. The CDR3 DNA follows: TGCGCCAGCAGCCCCGCCGGACTAGCGGGGGGGACCGGGGAGCTGTTTTTT. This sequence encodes CASSPAGLAGGTGELFF.

The CDR3: CASSSGQGAFDEQFF. CDR3 nucleotides: TGCGCCAGCAGCTCCGGACAGGGGGCCTTTGATGAGCAGTTCTTC. The V gene is TRBV5-1, the J gene TRBJ2-1; TRBD1 aligns across 11 bases. With V trimmed by 3 bases and J by 8 bases, 7 bases remained unmatched. The germline V gene encodes CDR1 SGHRS and CDR2 YFSETQ. The CDR3 runs 15 residues.

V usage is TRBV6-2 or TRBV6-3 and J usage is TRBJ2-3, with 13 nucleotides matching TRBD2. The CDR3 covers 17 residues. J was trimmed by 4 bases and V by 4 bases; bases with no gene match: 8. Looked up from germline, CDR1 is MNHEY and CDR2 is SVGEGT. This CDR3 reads CASSWGTSGMYSDTQYF. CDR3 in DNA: TGTGCCAGCAGTTGGGGGACTAGCGGGATGTATTCAGATACGCAGTATTTT.

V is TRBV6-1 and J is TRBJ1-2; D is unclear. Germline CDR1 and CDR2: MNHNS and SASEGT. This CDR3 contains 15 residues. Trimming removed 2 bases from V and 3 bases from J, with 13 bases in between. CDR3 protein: CASSEPRKSDYGYTF. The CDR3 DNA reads TGTGCCAGCAGTGAACCCAGGAAGAGTGACTATGGCTACACCTTC.

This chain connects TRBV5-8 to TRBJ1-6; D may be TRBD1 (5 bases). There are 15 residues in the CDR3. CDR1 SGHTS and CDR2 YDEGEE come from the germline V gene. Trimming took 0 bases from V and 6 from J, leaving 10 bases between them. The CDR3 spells CASSLEKGINSPLHF. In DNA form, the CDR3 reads TGTGCCAGCAGCTTGGAGAAGGGGATTAATTCACCCCTCCACTTT.

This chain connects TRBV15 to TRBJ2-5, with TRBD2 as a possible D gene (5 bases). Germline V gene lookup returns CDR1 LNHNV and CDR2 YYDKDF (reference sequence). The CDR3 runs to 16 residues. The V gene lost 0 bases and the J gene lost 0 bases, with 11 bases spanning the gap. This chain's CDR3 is CATSRDLARYQETQYF. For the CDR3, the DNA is TGTGCCACCAGCAGAGATCTAGCACGGTACCAAGAGACCCAGTACTTC. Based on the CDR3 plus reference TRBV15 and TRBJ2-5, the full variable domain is DAMVIQNPRYQVTQFGKPVTLSCSQTLNHNVMYWYQQKSSQAPKLLFHYYDKDFNNEADTPDNFQSRRPNTSFCFLDIRSPGLGDTAMYLCATSRDLARYQETQYFGPGTRLLVL.

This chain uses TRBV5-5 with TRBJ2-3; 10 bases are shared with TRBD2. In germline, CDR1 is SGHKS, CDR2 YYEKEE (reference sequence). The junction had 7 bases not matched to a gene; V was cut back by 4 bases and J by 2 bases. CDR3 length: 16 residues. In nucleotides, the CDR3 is TGTGCCAGCAGCAACCCTAGCGGGAGCAACACAGATACGCAGTATTTT. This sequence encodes CASSNPSGSNTDTQYF.

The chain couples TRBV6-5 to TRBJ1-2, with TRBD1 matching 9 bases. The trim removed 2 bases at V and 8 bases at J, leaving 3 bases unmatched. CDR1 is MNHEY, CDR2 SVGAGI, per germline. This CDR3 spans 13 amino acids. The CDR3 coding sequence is TGTGCCAGCAGTTACCGACAGGGGGGCGGCTACACCTTC. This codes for CASSYRQGGGYTF.

Here the CDR3 reads CAISGGQTFTDTQYF. The DNA of the CDR3 is TGTGCCATCAGTGGAGGACAGACTTTCACAGATACGCAGTATTTT. The chain employs TRBV10-3 and TRBJ2-3; perhaps TRBD1 as D (6 bases). Looked up from germline, CDR1 is ENHRY and CDR2 is SYGVKD. V was clipped by 4 bases and J by 2 bases, with 13 bases between them. CDR3 length: 15 amino acids.

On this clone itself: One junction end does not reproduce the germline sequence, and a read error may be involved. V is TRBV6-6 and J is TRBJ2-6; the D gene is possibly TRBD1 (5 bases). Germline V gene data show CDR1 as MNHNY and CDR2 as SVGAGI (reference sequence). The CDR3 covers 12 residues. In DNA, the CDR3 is TGTGCCACCGCACCTGGGGCCAACGTCCTGACTTTT. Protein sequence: CATAPGANVLTF.

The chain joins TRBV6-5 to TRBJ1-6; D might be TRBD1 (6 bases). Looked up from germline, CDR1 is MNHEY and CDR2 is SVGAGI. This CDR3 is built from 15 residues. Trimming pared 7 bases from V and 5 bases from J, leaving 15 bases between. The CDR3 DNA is TGTGCCAGCATCACTCTAGAGGGGGATAATTCACCCCTCCACTTT. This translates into CASITLEGDNSPLHF.

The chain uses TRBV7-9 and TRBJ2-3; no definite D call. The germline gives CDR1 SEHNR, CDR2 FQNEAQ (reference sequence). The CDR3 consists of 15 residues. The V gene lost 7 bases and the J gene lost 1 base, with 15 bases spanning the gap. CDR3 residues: CASIVRYRGTDTQYF. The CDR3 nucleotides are TGTGCCAGCATCGTAAGGTACAGAGGCACAGATACGCAGTATTTT.

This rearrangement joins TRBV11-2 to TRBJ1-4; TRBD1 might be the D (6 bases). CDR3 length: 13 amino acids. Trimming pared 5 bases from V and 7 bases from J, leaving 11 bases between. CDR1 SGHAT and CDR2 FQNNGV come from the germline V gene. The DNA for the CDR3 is TGTGCCAGCAGCCGACAGGAGTCTGAAAAACTGTTTTTT. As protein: CASSRQESEKLFF.